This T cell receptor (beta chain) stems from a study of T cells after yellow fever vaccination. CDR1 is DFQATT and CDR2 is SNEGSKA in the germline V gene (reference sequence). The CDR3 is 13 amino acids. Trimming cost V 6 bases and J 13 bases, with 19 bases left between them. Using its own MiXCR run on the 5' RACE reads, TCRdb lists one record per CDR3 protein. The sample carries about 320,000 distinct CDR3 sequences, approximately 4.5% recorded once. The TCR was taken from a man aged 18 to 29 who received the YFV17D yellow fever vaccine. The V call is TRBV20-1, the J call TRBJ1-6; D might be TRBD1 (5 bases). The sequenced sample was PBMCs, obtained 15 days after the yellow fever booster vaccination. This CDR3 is CSASDVGVAPLHF. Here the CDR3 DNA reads TGCAGTGCCTCGGACGTAGGGGTAGCTCCCCTCCACTTT.